These T cell receptor beta chains were read from a single sample in a study of cytomegalovirus exposure and HLA in healthy donors. Libraries were prepared by immunoSEQ multiplex PCR; TCRdb keeps only in-frame clonotypes and omits some of them. The sample holds about 260,000 clones; roughly 86% are singletons and the top ten take 2% to 2.5%. The specimen was PBMCs. Source of these receptors: a woman in her thirties or forties in good health and CMV-seropositive. CDR3s leave out the opening cysteine and the closing phenylalanine or tryptophan.

J | length | V | CDR3
TRBJ1-2 | 10 | TRBV30 | AWSPRDTRYT
TRBJ1-3 | 14 | TRBV6-6 | ASSYSRDVSGNTIY
TRBJ2-4 | 16 | TRBV7-3 | ASSPGSAGLLTKNIQY
TRBJ2-7 | 12 | TRBV6-5 | ASTSGNLAYEQY
TRBJ1-1 | 13 | TRBV5-1 | ASSFLQGEGTEAF
TRBJ1-4 | 14 | TRBV28 | ASSFLGAHTNEKLF
TRBJ2-7 | 11 | TRBV7-9 | ASSSSGVDEQY
TRBJ2-3 | 14 | TRBV6-5 | ASSSLFQEDTDTQY
TRBJ2-1 | 13 | TRBV5-1 | ASSLGTSGNNEQF
TRBJ1-3 | 13 | TRBV28 | ASSLNRGRVNTIY
TRBJ1-2 | 12 | TRBV6-1 | ASSETNNREGYT
TRBJ1-1 | 13 | TRBV10-3 | AISGPGGLNTEAF
TRBJ2-1 | 14 | TRBV18 | ASSPPEGSEIDEQF
TRBJ2-1 | 11 | TRBV11-3 | ASSLRSGNEQF
TRBJ2-5 | 16 | TRBV7-2 | ASSLVPSGRGRQETQY
TRBJ2-3 | 13 | TRBV5-1 | ASRAGGRDTDTQY
TRBJ1-1 | 11 | TRBV28 | ASSYRPNTEAF
TRBJ2-3 | 12 | TRBV29-1 | SVDPGTGRDTQY
TRBJ1-5 | 10 | TRBV27 | ASSQGYQPQH
TRBJ1-2 | 15 | TRBV11-3 | ASSQLQGARGATGYT
TRBJ2-1 | 10 | TRBV30 | AWERTYNEQF
TRBJ2-7 | 13 | TRBV30 | AWSVGGASQYEQY
TRBJ2-7 | 15 | TRBV7-9 | ASSQKYGRLAGEEQY
TRBJ2-7 | 11 | TRBV7-3 | ASSLTPRGEQY
TRBJ2-2 | 11 | TRBV6-6 | ASRWTETGELF
TRBJ2-7 | 12 | TRBV27 | ASSLWPQGEEQY
TRBJ2-7 | 11 | TRBV7-9 | ASSPQTGSGQY
TRBJ2-5 | 13 | TRBV6-6 | ASSLAGEGLETQY